This entry describes one TCR beta chain. Trimming removed 2 bases at V and 5 bases at J, with 4 bases between. This CDR3 region has 12 residues. Germline V lookup: CDR1 MDHEN, CDR2 SYDVKM. The data derive from a study of CD8 T cells in Susac syndrome. With random hexamers, roughly 0.45 to 1 ug RNA was reverse transcribed. TCRdb ran MiXCR on the immunoSEQ multiplex PCR reads and lists one entry per CDR3 protein. The top ten hold around 0.25% of the sample, which has fewer than 150,000 distinct CDR3 sequences, around nine tenths seen once. This TCR was sampled from a human donor with multiple sclerosis. The chain employs TRBV28 and TRBJ2-1; the D is unclear. Sample: CD8+ T cells from PBMCs. The CDR3 sequence is CASSLDNNEQFF. In DNA form, the CDR3 reads TGTGCCAGCAGTTTAGACAACAATGAGCAGTTCTTC.